A single sample is the source of the 15 T cell receptor beta chains below, sequenced in a study of blood T cells in healthy people across ages. For the second PCR, which ran for about 6 to 12 cycles, a sample-barcoded 5' primer and a J-beta primer mix were used. One entry per CDR3 protein, called by TCRdb with MiXCR from the 5' RACE reads. Among hundreds of thousands of distinct CDR3 sequences listed, roughly 35% were seen once. Sequencing input: blood. All receptors derive from a man younger than 35 in good health.

This chain joins TRBV21-1 and TRBJ1-1; TRBD1 was called by the table and not checked on the DNA. TRBV21-1 is deemed a pseudogene. The CDR3 length is 16 residues. This CDR3 reads CASSETGGAVNTEAFF. For the CDR3, the DNA is TGTGCCAGCAGCGAGACAGGGGGCGCCGTGAACACTGAAGCTTTCTTT.

This chain connects TRBV20-1 to TRBJ1-1; 8 bases match TRBD1. The CDR3 is 14 residues long. V lost 3 bases, J lost 0 bases, and 3 bases stayed unmatched. The germline CDR1 and CDR2 sequences are DFQATT and SNEGSKA (reference sequence). CDR3 protein: CSARRGQVNTEAFF. The CDR3 DNA follows: TGCAGTGCTAGGAGGGGACAGGTGAACACTGAAGCTTTCTTT.

The genes are TRBV4-2 and TRBJ1-4; D may be TRBD1 (5 bases). In germline, CDR1 is LGHNA, CDR2 YNFKEQ. The CDR3 length is 16 residues. The V and J ends lost 0 bases and 5 bases respectively, with 13 bases between them. CDR3 coding DNA: TGTGCCAGCAGCCAAGATGGGACGGGGGGGAATGAAAAACTGTTTTTT. Translation: CASSQDGTGGNEKLFF.

This clonotype was counted between two and nine times. This chain links TRBV20-1 with TRBJ1-1; 7 bases map to TRBD1. Looked up from germline, CDR1 is DFQATT and CDR2 is SNEGSKA (reference sequence). V shed 5 bases, J shed 11 bases, and the junction held 5 bases outside the gene matches. This CDR3 has 10 amino acids. This chain's CDR3 is CSAWDSYAFF. CDR3 coding DNA: TGCAGTGCTTGGGACAGCTACGCTTTCTTT.

V gene TRBV4-3 combines with J gene TRBJ2-1, with D perhaps assigned TRBD1 or TRBD2 (5 bases each). Germline V gene sequence: CDR1 LGHNA, CDR2 YSLEER. Trimming stripped 2 bases from V and 9 bases from J, with 20 bases between. This CDR3 region has 16 residues. CDR3 bases: TGCGCCAGCAGCCAACAACGACTGGAGCCCGGGGCTGAGCAGTTCTTC. Translating gives CASSQQRLEPGAEQFF.

This clonotype was counted many times. The gene calls are TRBV5-1 and TRBJ2-1; the D gene is possibly TRBD2 (5 bases). Germline V CDR1 and CDR2: SGHRS, YFSETQ. V lost 6 bases and J 5 bases, leaving 15 bases between the germline ends. This CDR3 has 14 residues. CDR3 DNA: TGCGCCAGCATCTTCGATACGGGGAACAATGAGCAGTTCTTC. Translating gives CASIFDTGNNEQFF.

About this clonotype itself: Germline is not matched at one junction end, which may reflect a read error. The V and J genes are TRBV20-1 and TRBJ2-7, with a possible D match to TRBD2 (5 bases). This CDR3 is 16 amino acids long. The germline V gene encodes CDR1 DFQATT and CDR2 SNEGSKA (reference sequence). This CDR3 reads CSAGDPRRSTHGEQYF. CDR3 sequence (DNA): TGCAGTGCTGGAGACCCCCGGAGGTCGACCCACGGCGAGCAGTACTTC.

In this sample, this clonotype turned up a few times. CDR3 coding DNA: TGCGCCAGCAGCTTTAACAGGCCCTCCTACGAGCAGTACTTC. Translating gives CASSFNRPSYEQYF. The chain uses TRBV5-1 and TRBJ2-7, with TRBD1 as a possible D gene (5 bases). V lost 2 bases and J 0 bases, leaving 9 bases between the germline ends. This CDR3 spans 14 amino acids. Germline CDR1 reads SGHRS; CDR2 reads YFSETQ. Full variable domain (outside the CDR3, taken from reference TRBV5-1 and TRBJ2-7): KAGVTQTPRYLIKTRGQQVTLSCSPISGHRSVSWYQQTPGQGLQFLFEYFSETQRNKGNFPGRFSGRQFSNSRSEMNVSTLELGDSALYLCASSFNRPSYEQYFGPGTRLTVT.

A word on this clonotype: A much larger clone differs by one base, so this may be a read error. The CDR3 is CASSSIPGMFWGETQYF. The CDR3 nucleotides are TGTGCCAGCAGCTCGATCCCTGGCATGTTTTGGGGAGAGACCCAGTACTTC. The gene calls are TRBV5-6 and TRBJ2-5; no clear D. This CDR3 is 17 amino acids long. The ends were cut back, 3 bases at V and 4 bases at J, with 22 bases in the middle. Germline V CDR1 and CDR2: SGHDT, YYEEEE.

The chain employs TRBV20-1 and TRBJ2-7, with 9 bases aligning to TRBD1. This CDR3 has 15 amino acids. With V trimmed by 2 bases and J by 7 bases, 12 bases remained unmatched. The germline V gene has CDR1 DFQATT and CDR2 SNEGSKA (reference sequence). Written as DNA, the CDR3 is TGCAGTGCTAGACTTAGGGGACAGGGCTACAATGAGCAGTACTTC. Translated, it gives CSARLRGQGYNEQYF.

The gene calls are TRBV4-1 and TRBJ2-1; D gene unclear. The end of the DNA is better explained by TRBJ2-7, so the J call may be wrong. The CDR3 covers 16 residues. Germline V CDR1 and CDR2: MGHRA, YSYEKL. The CDR3 spells CASSQEPPGSYNEQYF. The CDR3 nucleotides are TGCGCCAGCAGCCAGGAGCCCCCAGGCTCCTACAATGAGCAGTACTTC.

V and J are TRBV6-5 and TRBJ2-1, with 11 bases aligning to TRBD1. CDR1 and CDR2 (germline): MNHEY, SVGAGI. The CDR3 extends over 14 amino acids. Trimming took 6 bases from V and 9 from J; bases not matched to a gene: 7. DNA of the CDR3: TGTGCCAGCAGACGGGGACAGGGGGGCGGTGAGCAGTTCTTC. Translating gives CASRRGQGGGEQFF.

This clonotype was seen many times. The chain links TRBV5-1 to TRBJ2-5, with TRBD1 identical over 7 bases. This CDR3 contains 16 residues. The germline gives CDR1 SGHRS, CDR2 YFSETQ. V was pared by 3 bases and J by 1 base, with 9 bases of the junction left unmatched. CDR3: CASSSTGAWGQETQYF. In DNA form, the CDR3 reads TGCGCCAGCAGCTCTACAGGGGCATGGGGCCAAGAGACCCAGTACTTC. Based on the CDR3 plus reference TRBV5-1 and TRBJ2-5, the full variable domain is KAGVTQTPRYLIKTRGQQVTLSCSPISGHRSVSWYQQTPGQGLQFLFEYFSETQRNKGNFPGRFSGRQFSNSRSEMNVSTLELGDSALYLCASSSTGAWGQETQYFGPGTRLLVL.

In its sample, this clonotype was seen many times. This chain links TRBV6-5 with TRBJ2-3; the D is unclear. The CDR3 length is 15 residues. V lost 5 bases to trimming and J lost 0 bases, with 12 bases between them. Germline values: CDR1 MNHEY, CDR2 SVGAGI. CDR3 sequence: CASSRSPASTDTQYF. Written as DNA, the CDR3 is TGTGCCAGCAGTCGCTCCCCGGCTAGCACAGATACGCAGTATTTT.

The chain recombines TRBV4-3 with TRBJ2-7; 7 bases agree with TRBD1. The CDR3 contains 15 residues. The V segment lost 2 bases and the J segment 4 bases; nucleotides outside the gene matches: 8. Germline V gene sequence: CDR1 LGHNA, CDR2 YSLEER. CDR3 bases: TGCGCCAGCAGCCAACGGACAGGATGGGTTTACGAGCAGTACTTC. Translation: CASSQRTGWVYEQYF.